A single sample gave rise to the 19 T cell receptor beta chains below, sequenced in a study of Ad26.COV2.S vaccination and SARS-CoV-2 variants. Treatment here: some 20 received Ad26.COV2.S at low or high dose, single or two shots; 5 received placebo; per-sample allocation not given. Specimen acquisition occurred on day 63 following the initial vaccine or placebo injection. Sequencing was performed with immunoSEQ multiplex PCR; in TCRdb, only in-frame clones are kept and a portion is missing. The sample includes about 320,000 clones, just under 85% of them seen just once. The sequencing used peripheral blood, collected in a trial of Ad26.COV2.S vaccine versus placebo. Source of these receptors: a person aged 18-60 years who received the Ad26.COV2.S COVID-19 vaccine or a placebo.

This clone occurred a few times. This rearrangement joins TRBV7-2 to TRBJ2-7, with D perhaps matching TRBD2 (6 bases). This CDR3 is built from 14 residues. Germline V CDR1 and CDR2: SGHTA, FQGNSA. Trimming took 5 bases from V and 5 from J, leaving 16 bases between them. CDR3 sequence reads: CASSPRSGEDEQYF. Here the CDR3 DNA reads TGTGCCAGCAGCCCGAGGTCTGGGGAGGACGAGCAGTACTTC.

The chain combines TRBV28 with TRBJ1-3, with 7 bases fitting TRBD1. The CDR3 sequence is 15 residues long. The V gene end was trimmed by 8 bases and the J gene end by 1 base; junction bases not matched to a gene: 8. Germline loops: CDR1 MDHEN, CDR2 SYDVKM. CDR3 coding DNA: TGTGCCAGCGTTCAGGGGGGAGATTCTGGAAACACCATATATTTT. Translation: CASVQGGDSGNTIYF.

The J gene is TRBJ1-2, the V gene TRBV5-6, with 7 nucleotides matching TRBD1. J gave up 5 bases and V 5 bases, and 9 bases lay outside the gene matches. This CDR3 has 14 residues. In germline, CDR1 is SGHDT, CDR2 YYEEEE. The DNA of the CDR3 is TGTGCCAGCAGGGGCAGGGGGTTTGATTATGGCTACACCTTC. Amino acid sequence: CASRGRGFDYGYTF.

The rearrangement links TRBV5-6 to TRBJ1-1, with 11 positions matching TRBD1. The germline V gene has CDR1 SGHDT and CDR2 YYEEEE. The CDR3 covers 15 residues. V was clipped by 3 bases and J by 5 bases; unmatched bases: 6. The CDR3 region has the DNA TGTGCCAGCAGCTGGGGGACAGGGGGTAAGACTGAAGCTTTCTTT. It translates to CASSWGTGGKTEAFF.

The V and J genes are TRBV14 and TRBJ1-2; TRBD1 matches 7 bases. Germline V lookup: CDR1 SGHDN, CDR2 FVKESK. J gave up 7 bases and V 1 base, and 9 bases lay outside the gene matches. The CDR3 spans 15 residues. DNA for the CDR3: TGTGCCAGCAGCCAAGTCCAATACCCAGGGGGTGGCTACACCTTC. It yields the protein CASSQVQYPGGGYTF.

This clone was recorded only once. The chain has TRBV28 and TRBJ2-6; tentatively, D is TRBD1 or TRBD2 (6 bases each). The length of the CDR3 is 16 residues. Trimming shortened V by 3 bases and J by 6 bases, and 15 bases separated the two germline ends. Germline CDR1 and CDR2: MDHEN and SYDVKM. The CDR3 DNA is TGTGCCAGCAGTTTCGAAGGGGGGCAGGAGGCCAACGTCCTGACTTTC. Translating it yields CASSFEGGQEANVLTF.

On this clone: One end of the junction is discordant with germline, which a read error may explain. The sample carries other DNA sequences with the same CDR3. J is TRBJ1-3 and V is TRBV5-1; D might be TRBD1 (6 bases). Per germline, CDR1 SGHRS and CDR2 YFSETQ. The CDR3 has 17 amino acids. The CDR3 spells CASSLVGGPFRGNTIYF. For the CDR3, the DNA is TGTGCCAGCAGCTTGGTTGGGGGGCCGTTTCGCGGAAACACCATATATTTT.

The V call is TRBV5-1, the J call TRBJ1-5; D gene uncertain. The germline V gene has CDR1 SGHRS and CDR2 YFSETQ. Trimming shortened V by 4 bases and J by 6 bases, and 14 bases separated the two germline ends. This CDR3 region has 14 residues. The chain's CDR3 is CASSPIGVGQPQHF. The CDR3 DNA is TGCGCCAGCAGCCCGATCGGTGTTGGTCAGCCCCAGCATTTT.

This chain's CDR3 is CASSLFLHQPQHF. In nucleotides, the CDR3 is TGTGCCAGCAGCTTATTTTTGCATCAGCCCCAGCATTTT. The chain combines TRBV7-3 with TRBJ1-5; D remains ambiguous. CDR1 and CDR2 from the germline V gene are SGHTA and FQGTGA. The CDR3 contains 13 residues. Trimming took 2 bases from V and 5 from J, leaving 7 bases between them.

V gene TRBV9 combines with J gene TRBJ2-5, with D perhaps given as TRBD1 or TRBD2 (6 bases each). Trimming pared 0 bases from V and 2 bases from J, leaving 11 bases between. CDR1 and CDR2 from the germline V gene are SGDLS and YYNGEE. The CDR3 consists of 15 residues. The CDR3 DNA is TGTGCCAGCAGCGTAGGCGGGACATCGCAAGAGACCCAGTACTTC. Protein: CASSVGGTSQETQYF.

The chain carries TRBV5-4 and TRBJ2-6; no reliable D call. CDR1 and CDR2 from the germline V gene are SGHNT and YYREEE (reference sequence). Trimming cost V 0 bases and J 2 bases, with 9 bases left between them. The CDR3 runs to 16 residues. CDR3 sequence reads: CASSLDRFAGANVLTF. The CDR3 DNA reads TGTGCCAGCAGCTTGGATAGGTTTGCTGGGGCCAACGTCCTGACTTTC.

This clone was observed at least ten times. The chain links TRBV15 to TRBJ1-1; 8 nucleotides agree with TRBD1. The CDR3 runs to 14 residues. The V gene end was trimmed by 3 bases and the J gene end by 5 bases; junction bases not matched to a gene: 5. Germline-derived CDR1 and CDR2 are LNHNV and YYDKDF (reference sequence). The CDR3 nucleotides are TGTGCCACCAGCAGCCGGGACAGGTGGACTGAAGCTTTCTTT. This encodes CATSSRDRWTEAFF.

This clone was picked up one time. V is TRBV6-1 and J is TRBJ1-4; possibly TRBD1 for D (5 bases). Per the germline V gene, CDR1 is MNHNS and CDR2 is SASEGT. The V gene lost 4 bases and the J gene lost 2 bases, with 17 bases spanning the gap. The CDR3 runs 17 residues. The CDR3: CASSVGVGGATNEKLFF. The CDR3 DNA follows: TGTGCCAGCAGTGTGGGCGTGGGTGGGGCGACTAATGAAAAACTGTTTTTT.

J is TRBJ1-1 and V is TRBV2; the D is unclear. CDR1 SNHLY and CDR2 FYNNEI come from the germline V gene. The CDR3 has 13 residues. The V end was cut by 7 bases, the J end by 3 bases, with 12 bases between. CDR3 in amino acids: CASTFAQDTEAFF. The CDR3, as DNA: TGTGCCAGCACTTTCGCACAAGACACTGAAGCTTTCTTT.

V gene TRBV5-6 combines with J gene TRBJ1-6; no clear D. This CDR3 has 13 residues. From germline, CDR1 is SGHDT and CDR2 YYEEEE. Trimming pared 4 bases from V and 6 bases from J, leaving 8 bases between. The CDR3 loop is CASSPQANSPLHF. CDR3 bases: TGTGCCAGCAGCCCCCAGGCTAATTCACCCCTCCACTTT.

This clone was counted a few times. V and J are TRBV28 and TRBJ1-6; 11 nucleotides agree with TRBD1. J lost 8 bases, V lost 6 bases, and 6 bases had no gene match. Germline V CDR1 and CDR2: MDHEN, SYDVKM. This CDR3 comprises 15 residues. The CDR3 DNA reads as TGTGCCAGCAGGCGTCCGGGACAGGGGGATTCACCCCTCCACTTT. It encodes CASRRPGQGDSPLHF.

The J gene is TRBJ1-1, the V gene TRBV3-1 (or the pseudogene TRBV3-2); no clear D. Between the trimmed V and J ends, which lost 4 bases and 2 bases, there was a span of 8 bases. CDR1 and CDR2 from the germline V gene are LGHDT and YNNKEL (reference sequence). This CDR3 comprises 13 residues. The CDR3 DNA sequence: TGTGCCAGCAGCCCCACGCATAACACTGAAGCTTTCTTT. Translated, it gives CASSPTHNTEAFF.

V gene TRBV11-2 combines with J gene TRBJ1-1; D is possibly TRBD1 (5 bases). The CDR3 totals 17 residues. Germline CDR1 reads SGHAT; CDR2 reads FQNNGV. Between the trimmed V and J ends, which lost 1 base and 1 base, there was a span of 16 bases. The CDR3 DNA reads TGTGCCAGCAGCTTAGTTGGGTGGGGGAGGACGAACACTGAAGCTTTCTTT. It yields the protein CASSLVGWGRTNTEAFF.

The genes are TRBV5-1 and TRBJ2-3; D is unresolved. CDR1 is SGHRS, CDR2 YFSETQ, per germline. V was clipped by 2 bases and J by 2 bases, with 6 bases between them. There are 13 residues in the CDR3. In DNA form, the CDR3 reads TGCGCCAGCAGCTTAGGGAACACAGATACGCAGTATTTT. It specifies CASSLGNTDTQYF.